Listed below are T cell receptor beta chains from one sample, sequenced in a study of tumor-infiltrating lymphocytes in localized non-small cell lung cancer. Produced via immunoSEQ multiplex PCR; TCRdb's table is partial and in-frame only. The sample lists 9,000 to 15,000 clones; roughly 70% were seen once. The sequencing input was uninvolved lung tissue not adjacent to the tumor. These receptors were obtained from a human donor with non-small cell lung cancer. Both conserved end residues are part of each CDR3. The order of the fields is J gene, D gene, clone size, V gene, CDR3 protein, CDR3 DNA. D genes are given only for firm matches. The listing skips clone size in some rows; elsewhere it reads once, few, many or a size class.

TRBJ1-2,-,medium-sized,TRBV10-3,CAISESLRQAHGYTF,TGTGCCATCAGTGAGTCCTTGCGACAGGCCCATGGCTACACCTTC
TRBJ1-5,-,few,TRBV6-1,CASSEARGHQPQHF,TGTGCCAGCAGTGAAGCCCGGGGGCATCAGCCCCAGCATTTT
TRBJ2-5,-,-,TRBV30,CAWSVLGETQYF,TGTGCCTGGAGTGTACTGGGTGAGACCCAGTACTTC
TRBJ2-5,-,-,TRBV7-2,CASSQPQETQYF,TGTGCCAGCAGCCAGCCCCAAGAGACCCAGTACTTC
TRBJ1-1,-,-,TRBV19,CASSIGSGWSTEAFF,TGTGCCAGTAGTATTGGATCGGGATGGAGCACTGAAGCTTTCTTT
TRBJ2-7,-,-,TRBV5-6,CASSFNLEGQQYF,TGTGCCAGCAGCTTTAATCTAGAAGGCCAGCAGTACTTC
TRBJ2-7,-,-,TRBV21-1,CASSATGVEEQYF,TGTGCCAGCAGCGCAACAGGGGTCGAGGAGCAGTACTTC
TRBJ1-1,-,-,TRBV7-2,CASSLSRNTEAFF,TGTGCCAGCAGCTTATCGAGGAACACTGAAGCTTTCTTT
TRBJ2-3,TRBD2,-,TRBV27,CASSPRLAASTDTQYF,TGTGCCAGCAGCCCCAGACTAGCGGCTAGCACAGATACGCAGTATTTT
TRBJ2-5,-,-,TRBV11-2,CASSLEGWGRETQYF,TGTGCCAGCAGCTTAGAAGGTTGGGGGCGCGAGACCCAGTACTTC
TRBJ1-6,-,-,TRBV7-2,CASSFGGYNSPLHF,TGTGCCAGCAGCTTCGGGGGTTATAATTCACCCCTCCACTTT
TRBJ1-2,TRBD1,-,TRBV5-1,CASSLGGGQAELYGYTF,TGCGCCAGCAGCTTGGGGGGGGGACAGGCCGAACTCTATGGCTACACCTTC
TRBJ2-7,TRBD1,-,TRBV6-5,CASNMRDRLGEQYF,TGTGCCAGCAATATGCGGGACAGGCTAGGGGAGCAGTACTTC
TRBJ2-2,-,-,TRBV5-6,CASSLPSTAIAGELFF,TGTGCCAGCAGCTTGCCGTCAACGGCGATCGCCGGGGAGCTGTTTTTT
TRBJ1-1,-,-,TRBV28,CASQPGGVYTEAFF,TGTGCCAGCCAACCGGGGGGGGTTTACACTGAAGCTTTCTTT
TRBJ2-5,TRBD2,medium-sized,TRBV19,CASSTSGRALYETQYF,TGTGCCAGTAGTACTAGCGGGAGGGCCTTATATGAGACCCAGTACTTC
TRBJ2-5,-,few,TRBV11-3,CASSLYGETQYF,TGTGCCAGCAGCTTATATGGGGAGACCCAGTACTTC
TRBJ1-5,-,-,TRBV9,CASSRSQPQHF,TGTGCCAGCAGCCGAAGTCAGCCCCAGCATTTT